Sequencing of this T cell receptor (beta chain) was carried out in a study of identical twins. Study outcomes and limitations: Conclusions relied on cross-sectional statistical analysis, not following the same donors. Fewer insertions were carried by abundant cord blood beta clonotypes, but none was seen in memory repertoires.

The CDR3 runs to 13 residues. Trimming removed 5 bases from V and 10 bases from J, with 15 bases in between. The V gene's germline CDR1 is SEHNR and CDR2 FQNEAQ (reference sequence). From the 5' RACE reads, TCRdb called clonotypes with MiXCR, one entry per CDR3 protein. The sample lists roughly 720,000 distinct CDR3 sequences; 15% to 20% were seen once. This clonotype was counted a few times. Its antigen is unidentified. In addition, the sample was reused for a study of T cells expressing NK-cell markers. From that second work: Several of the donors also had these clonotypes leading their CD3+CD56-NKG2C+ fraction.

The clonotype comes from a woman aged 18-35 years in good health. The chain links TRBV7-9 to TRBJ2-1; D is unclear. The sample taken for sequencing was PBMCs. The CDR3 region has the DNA TGTGCCAGCAGCGCCACTATTGAGTTAGAGCAGTTCTTC. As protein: CASSATIELEQFF.